This T cell receptor beta chain was documented in a study of glioma-infiltrating T cells after dendritic cell vaccination (TCRdb year 2016). Regarding the study in general: Of the approximately 15 glioblastoma patients in the cohort, all drawn from Phase I and II dendritic cell vaccination trials, 9 were newly diagnosed and 6 had recurrent disease. Patients received autologous tumor lysate-pulsed dendritic cell vaccination between about 2003 and 2013. Survival after dendritic cell vaccination was correlated with TCR sequencing metrics, such as TIL content and the overlap between tumor and blood repertoires. Each patient was given three intradermal dendritic cell vaccine injections, spaced two weeks apart, in the arm below the axilla. In glioblastoma patients vaccinated with dendritic cells, deep sequencing of TCR beta CDR3 regions served to measure the amount of tumor-infiltrating lymphocytes and to compare repertoires between tumor and blood. The vaccine consisted of monocyte-derived dendritic cells cultured about 7 days with IL-4 and GM-CSF, then pulsed overnight with autologous tumor lysate. Here is what the overall study found, with its caveats: The cohort was small and heterogeneous, with few patients having full blood and tumor sets and even fewer initial-recurrent tumor pairs. The three-group TCR overlap response model was described as speculative and requiring prospective validation. TCR clonality showed no direct relationship with survival, which suggests that a diverse polyclonal response may be important. Longer time to progression and overall survival after dendritic cell vaccination were predicted by higher estimated pretreatment TIL content.

The CDR3 spans 13 residues, from the cysteine through the phenylalanine. Only CDR3 DNA is held: 39 bases, read in frame from base 1. The germline V gene provides CDR1 SGHVS and CDR2 FQNEAQ. This clone showed up just a few times. The target of this receptor is not known. Compared with germline, one end of the junction differs, possibly owing to a read error. Patients were selected for having adequate residual fresh-frozen tumor tissue and more than two years of available survival data. Although molecular status otherwise differed among the glioblastoma patients, no patient had an isocitrate dehydrogenase mutation. PBMC collection took place before vaccination, two weeks after the third vaccination, and at tumor progression if progression occurred. Genomic DNA was extracted with the Qiagen DNeasy Blood extraction Kit. Using the immunoSEQ assay, TCRB CDR3 regions were amplified from roughly 1.9 micrograms of genomic DNA, or from all available DNA when less than that was on hand. For multiplex PCR, 60 forward primers for TCR V beta segments and 13 reverse primers for J beta segments were used. To estimate reads per starting template, synthetic control templates were spiked into each sample at limiting dilution. The Illumina HiSeq System generated sequencing reads of 87 bp. The study's own analysis went as follows. PCR and sequencing errors were removed by merging closely related sequences with a nearest neighbor algorithm. TCR overlap was measured as the percentage of unique tumor TCR beta sequences also present in the same patient's peripheral blood. TCRdb provides this immuneACCESS table in a form limited to in-frame rearrangements. Some clones are lacking; in checked studies, under half of them reflect an unresolved V gene, and why the rest are absent is not known. V, J and clone size reflect that table, while D and trimming were determined from the DNA. This sample comprises over 80,000 clones, 80% to 90% of them detected only once. Together, the top ten hold more than 3% of the sample.

This chain joins TRBV7-8 to TRBJ2-2; possibly the D gene is TRBD2, per 6 matching bases. This TCR was recovered from a human donor with glioblastoma. The sample consisted of blood, taken before dendritic cell vaccination. Here the CDR3 is given as CASSLVGPGGLFF. The sequenced DNA: TGTGCCAGCAGCTTAGTTGGCCCCGGGGGGCTGTTTTTT. The full variable domain, completed from the reference TRBV7-8 and TRBJ2-2 proteins outside the CDR3, reads GAGVSQSPRYKVAKRGQDVALRCDPISGHVSLFWYQQALGQGPEFLTYFQNEAQLDKSGLPSDRFFAERPEGSVSTLKIQRTQQEDSAVYLCASSLVGPGGLFFGEGSRLTVL.